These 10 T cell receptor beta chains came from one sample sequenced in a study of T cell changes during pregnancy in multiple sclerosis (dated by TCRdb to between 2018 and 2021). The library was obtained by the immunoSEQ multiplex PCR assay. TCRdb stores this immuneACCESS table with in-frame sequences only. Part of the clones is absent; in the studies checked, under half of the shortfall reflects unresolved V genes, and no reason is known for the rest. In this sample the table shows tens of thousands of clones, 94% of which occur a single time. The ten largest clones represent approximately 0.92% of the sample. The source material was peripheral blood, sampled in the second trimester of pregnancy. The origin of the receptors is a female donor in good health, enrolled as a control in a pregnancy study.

The CDR3 DNA is TGTGCCAGCAGTGAAGCCCCCCAGAGGAGGGGCTACACCTTC. It is translated as CASSEAPQRRGYTF. The chain couples TRBV6-1 to TRBJ1-2; D uncertain. V lost 0 bases to trimming and J lost 8 bases, with 13 bases between them. This CDR3 comprises 14 residues. Germline loops: CDR1 MNHNS, CDR2 SASEGT.

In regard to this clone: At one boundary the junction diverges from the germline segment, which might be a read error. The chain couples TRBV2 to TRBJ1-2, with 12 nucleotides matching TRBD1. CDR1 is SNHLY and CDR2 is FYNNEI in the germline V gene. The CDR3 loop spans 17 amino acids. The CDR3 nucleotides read TGTGCGAGCAGGGACTGGGACAGGGGGCGAATCGCCTATGGCTACACCTTC. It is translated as CASRDWDRGRIAYGYTF. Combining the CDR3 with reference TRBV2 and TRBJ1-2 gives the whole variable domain EPEVTQTPSHQVTQMGQEVILRCVPISNHLYFYWYRQILGQKVEFLVSFYNNEISEKSEIFDDQFSVERPDGSNFTLKIRSTKLEDSAMYFCASRDWDRGRIAYGYTFGSGTRLTVV.

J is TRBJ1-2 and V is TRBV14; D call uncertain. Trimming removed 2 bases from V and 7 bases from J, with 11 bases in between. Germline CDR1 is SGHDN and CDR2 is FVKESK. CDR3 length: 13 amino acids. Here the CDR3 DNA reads TGTGCCAGCAGCCAAATCGAGGGAGGTGGCTACACCTTC. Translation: CASSQIEGGGYTF.

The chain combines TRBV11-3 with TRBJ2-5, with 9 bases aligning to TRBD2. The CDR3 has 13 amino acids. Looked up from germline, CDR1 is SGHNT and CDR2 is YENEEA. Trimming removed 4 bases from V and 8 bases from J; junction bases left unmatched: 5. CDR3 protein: CASSSGTSKTQYF. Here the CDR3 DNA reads TGTGCCAGCAGCTCTGGGACTAGCAAAACCCAGTACTTC.

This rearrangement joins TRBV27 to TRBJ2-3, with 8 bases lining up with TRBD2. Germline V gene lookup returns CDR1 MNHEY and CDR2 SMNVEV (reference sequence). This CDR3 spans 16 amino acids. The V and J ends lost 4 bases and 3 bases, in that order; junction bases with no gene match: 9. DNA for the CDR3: TGTGCCAGCAGTTCCTCAGCGGGAGAATTAACAGATACGCAGTATTTT. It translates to CASSSSAGELTDTQYF.

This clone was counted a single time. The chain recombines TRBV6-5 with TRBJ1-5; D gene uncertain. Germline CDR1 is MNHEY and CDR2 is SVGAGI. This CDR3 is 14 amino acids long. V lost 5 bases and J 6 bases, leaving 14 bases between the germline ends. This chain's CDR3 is CASSQQMRGQPQHF. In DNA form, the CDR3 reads TGTGCCAGCAGTCAACAGATGCGGGGTCAGCCCCAGCATTTT.

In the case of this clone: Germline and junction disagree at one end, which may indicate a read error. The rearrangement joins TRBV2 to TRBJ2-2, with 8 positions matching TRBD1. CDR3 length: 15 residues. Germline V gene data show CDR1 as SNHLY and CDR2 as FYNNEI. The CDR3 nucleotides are TGTGCCAGCAGCGAAGGGACAGGCCTGGGCGGGGAGCTGTTTTTT. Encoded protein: CASSEGTGLGGELFF.

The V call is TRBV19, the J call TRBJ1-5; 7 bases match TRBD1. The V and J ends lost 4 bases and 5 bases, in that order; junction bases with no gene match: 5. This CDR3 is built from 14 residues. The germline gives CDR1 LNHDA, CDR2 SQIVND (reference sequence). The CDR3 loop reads CASSKQGWDQPQHF. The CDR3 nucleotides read TGTGCCAGTAGTAAACAGGGGTGGGATCAGCCCCAGCATTTT.

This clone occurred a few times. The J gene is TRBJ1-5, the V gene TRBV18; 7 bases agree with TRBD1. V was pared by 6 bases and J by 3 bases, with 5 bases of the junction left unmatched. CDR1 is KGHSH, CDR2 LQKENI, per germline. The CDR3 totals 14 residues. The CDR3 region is CASSLQGTNQPQHF. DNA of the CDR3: TGTGCCAGCTCGCTACAGGGGACCAATCAGCCCCAGCATTTT.

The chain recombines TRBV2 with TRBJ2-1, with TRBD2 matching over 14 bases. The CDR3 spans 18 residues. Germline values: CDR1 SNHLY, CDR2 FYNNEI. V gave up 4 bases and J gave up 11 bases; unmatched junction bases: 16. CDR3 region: CASSGTSGRPTSWDQQFF. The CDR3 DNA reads TGTGCCAGCAGTGGGACTAGCGGGAGGCCTACGAGTTGGGATCAGCAGTTCTTC. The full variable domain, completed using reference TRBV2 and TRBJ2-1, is EPEVTQTPSHQVTQMGQEVILRCVPISNHLYFYWYRQILGQKVEFLVSFYNNEISEKSEIFDDQFSVERPDGSNFTLKIRSTKLEDSAMYFCASSGTSGRPTSWDQQFFGPGTRLTVL.